This T cell receptor (beta chain) derives from a study of fetal regulatory T cell absence and autoimmunity (dated by TCRdb to about 2017). Study-level background: Exocrine pancreas autoimmunity was observed in the IPEX patients in the absence of clinical diabetes.

V is pruned by 4 bases and J by 0 bases, leaving 5 bases of the junction without a gene match. Based on the germline V gene, the CDR1 and CDR2 sequences are SNHLY and FYNNEI. The CDR3 sequence holds 16 residues, the cysteine and phenylalanine included. Only the CDR3 region is kept as DNA, spanning 48 bases read in frame from base 1. General study outcomes and caveats: Cord blood and pancreas had broadly similar TRB gene family usage, resembling published neonatal and adult repertoires. The oligoclonal enrichment was taken as support for antigen-driven autoimmunity in the pancreas before birth in IPEX syndrome. Compared with cord blood, the pancreas TCR compartment showed significant oligoclonal enrichment, and some top clones were enriched more than 100-fold.

Repertoire sequencing was done on genomic DNA taken from frozen pancreas tissue. The DNeasy Blood and Tissue Kit was used to extract about 1.8-3.4 ug of genomic DNA from umbilical cord blood or frozen pancreas. As for this clone: No cognate antigen has been identified for it. Base qualities are missing; no much larger clone stands one base away.

On the immunoSEQ human TCRbeta survey platform, a two-step multiplex PCR amplified and barcoded the TCRbeta CDR3 regions. Libraries were sequenced on Illumina instruments, and IgH from the same samples was sequenced in parallel. The original pipeline was this. Raw reads were filtered against IMGT V, D, J definitions and binned by a nearest-neighbor algorithm to remove PCR and sequencing errors. Clones were defined by identical nucleotide sequence; differential abundance between tissues used per-clone Fisher exact tests with pFDR threshold p<0.01. Clones with frequencies too low for statistical inference were excluded by a minimum inclusion filter of 10 in either sample. The immunoSEQ Analyzer was used for pairwise clonal comparisons, while IMGT tools were used to assess gene family usage. In TCRdb, the immuneACCESS table is reduced to in-frame sequences with V and J assigned. These tables do not hold every clone; where another copy was compared, an unresolved V gene accounts for under half, and the others remain unexplained. Clonal size and the V and J genes are those of that table, whereas D and trimming came from the DNA. For this sample there are around 100,000 clones; about 78% appear just once. Jointly, the top ten make up less than 2.5% of the sample.

This TCR was sampled from a male donor with IPEX syndrome. Sequenced: pancreas tissue. The chain joins TRBV2 to TRBJ2-2; a stretch of 7 junction bases matches TRBD2. CDR3 loop: CASSGSGATNTGELFF. The bases read TGTGCCAGCAGTGGAAGCGGGGCAACGAACACCGGGGAGCTGTTTTTT.